The present T cell receptor beta chain was sequenced within a study of T-cell reconstitution after alpha-beta-depleted transplantation in children. The germline gives CDR1 SGHRS, CDR2 YFSETQ. The J segment lost 2 bases and the V segment lost 3 bases, leaving 8 bases of the junction unmatched. This CDR3 comprises 16 residues. Unique molecular identifiers featured in how the TCRbeta library was prepared. From the PCR reads, TCRdb called clonotypes with MiXCR, one entry per CDR3 protein. Of about 400,000 distinct CDR3 sequences detected, roughly 20% appear once; the ten largest clones hold about 3.8%. The sequencing used PBMCs from the stem cell graft donor, collected from the stem cell graft. This rearrangement joins TRBV5-1 to TRBJ2-1; TRBD1 matches at 7 bases. This TCR was recovered from a human donor who donated a stem cell graft to a child with acute myeloid leukemia. Written as DNA, the CDR3 is TGCGCCAGCAGCTCGACCGGGACAGTTGCCTACAATGAGCAGTTCTTC. Protein sequence: CASSSTGTVAYNEQFF.